This T cell receptor beta chain was profiled in a study of T-cell reconstitution after alpha-beta-depleted transplantation in children. Molecular barcoding with unique molecular identifiers was used for the TCRbeta library. TCRdb recomputed calls from the PCR reads with MiXCR, one row per CDR3 protein. The sample includes approximately 290,000 distinct CDR3 sequences, roughly 11% seen only once; the top ten take 20% to 25%. Germline V gene lookup returns CDR1 SEHNR and CDR2 FQNEAQ (reference sequence). The CDR3 spans 14 residues. V shed 6 bases, J shed 7 bases, and the junction held 10 bases outside the gene matches. This clonotype was detected ten times or more.

The clonotype was recovered from a male patient under 10 years old who had a stem cell transplant for chronic granulomatous disease, so the T cells may come from the graft donor. The V gene is TRBV7-9, the J gene TRBJ2-7; 9 bases align to TRBD2. The sample consisted of peripheral blood, taken 180 days after TCRalphabeta/CD19-depleted stem cell transplant. CDR3 nucleotides: TGTGCCAGCAGTCGGCGGGAGGGCCTAGAGGAGCAGTACTTC. This translates into CASSRREGLEEQYF.